This TCR beta chain was documented in a study of cytomegalovirus exposure and HLA in healthy donors. Study results and caveats: Both high specificity and high sensitivity reportedly marked the classifier's diagnosis of cytomegalovirus status.

A note on this clone: Its antigen is unknown.

TCRdb's copy holds only in-frame clones and misses some; the assay was immunoSEQ multiplex PCR. Of under 200,000 clones detected, roughly nine tenths appear once; the ten largest clones hold roughly 3%. V trimming: 4 bases; J trimming: 3 bases; junction bases outside the gene matches: 3. The germline V gene has CDR1 MNHEY and CDR2 SMNVEV (reference sequence). This CDR3 has 15 amino acids. The sequence came from a woman aged 18-29 years in good health and CMV-seropositive. The V call is TRBV27, the J call TRBJ1-3; TRBD1 matches at 10 bases. Sequencing was performed on PBMCs. CDR3 DNA: TGTGCCAGCAGTTGGACAGGGGGTCGTGGAAACACCATATATTTT. It translates to CASSWTGGRGNTIYF.